The clone carrying this T cell receptor beta chain was seen more than once but under ten times. This CDR3 contains 14 residues. Trimming stripped 3 bases from V and 2 bases from J, with 7 bases between. Germline CDR1 reads KGHSH; CDR2 reads LQKENI. Measured with immunoSEQ multiplex PCR; TCRdb has only the in-frame clones, and not every one. The sample carries approximately 1,100 clones, more than 12% recorded once. The source of the sample is a study of T cells in localized non-small cell lung cancer. The clonotype comes from a male donor aged 60 or over with stage I lung adenocarcinoma. The source material was normal lung tissue next to the tumor, sampled before any cancer treatment. V usage is TRBV18 and J usage is TRBJ2-2; D perhaps matches TRBD1 (5 bases). The CDR3 DNA reads as TGTGCCAGCTCACCGGACATAAACACCGGGGAGCTGTTTTTT. Encoded protein: CASSPDINTGELFF.